This T cell receptor beta chain comes out of a study of blood T cell repertoires in COVID-19. Study as a whole: T cells, B-cell-depleted T cells, or PBMCs provided the cDNA or gDNA that served as material.

The table came from immunoSEQ multiplex PCR; TCRdb's copy has only in-frame clones and leaves some out. The table lists 120,000 or so clones, around three quarters of them singletons. Notes on this clone: Germline is not matched at one junction end, which may reflect a read error.

The CDR3 contains 15 residues. Germline V gives CDR1 LGHNA, CDR2 YSLEER. The chain links TRBV4-3 to TRBJ2-1; possible D gene TRBD2, 5 bases. Sequences were obtained from peripheral blood. This clonotype originated in a man aged 40-49 years with active or convalescent COVID-19. The CDR3 DNA follows: TGCACCAGCAGCCAAGATAACGGGGTACTAAATGAGCAGTTCTTC. As protein: CTSSQDNGVLNEQFF.